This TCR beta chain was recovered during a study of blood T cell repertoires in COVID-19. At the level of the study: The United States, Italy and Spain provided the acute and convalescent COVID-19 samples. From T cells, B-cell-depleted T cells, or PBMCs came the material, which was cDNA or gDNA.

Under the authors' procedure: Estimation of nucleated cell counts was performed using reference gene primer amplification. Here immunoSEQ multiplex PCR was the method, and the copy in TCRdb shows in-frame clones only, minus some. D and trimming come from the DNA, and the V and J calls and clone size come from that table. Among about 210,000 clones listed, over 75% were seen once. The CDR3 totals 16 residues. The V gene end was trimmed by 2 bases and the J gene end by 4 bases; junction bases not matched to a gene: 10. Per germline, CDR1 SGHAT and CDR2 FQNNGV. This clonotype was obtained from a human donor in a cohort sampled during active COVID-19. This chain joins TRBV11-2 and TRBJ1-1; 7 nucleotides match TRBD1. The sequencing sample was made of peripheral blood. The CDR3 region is CASSLPRQGLGTEAFF. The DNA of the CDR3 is TGTGCCAGCAGCTTACCAAGACAGGGTTTAGGCACTGAAGCTTTCTTT.